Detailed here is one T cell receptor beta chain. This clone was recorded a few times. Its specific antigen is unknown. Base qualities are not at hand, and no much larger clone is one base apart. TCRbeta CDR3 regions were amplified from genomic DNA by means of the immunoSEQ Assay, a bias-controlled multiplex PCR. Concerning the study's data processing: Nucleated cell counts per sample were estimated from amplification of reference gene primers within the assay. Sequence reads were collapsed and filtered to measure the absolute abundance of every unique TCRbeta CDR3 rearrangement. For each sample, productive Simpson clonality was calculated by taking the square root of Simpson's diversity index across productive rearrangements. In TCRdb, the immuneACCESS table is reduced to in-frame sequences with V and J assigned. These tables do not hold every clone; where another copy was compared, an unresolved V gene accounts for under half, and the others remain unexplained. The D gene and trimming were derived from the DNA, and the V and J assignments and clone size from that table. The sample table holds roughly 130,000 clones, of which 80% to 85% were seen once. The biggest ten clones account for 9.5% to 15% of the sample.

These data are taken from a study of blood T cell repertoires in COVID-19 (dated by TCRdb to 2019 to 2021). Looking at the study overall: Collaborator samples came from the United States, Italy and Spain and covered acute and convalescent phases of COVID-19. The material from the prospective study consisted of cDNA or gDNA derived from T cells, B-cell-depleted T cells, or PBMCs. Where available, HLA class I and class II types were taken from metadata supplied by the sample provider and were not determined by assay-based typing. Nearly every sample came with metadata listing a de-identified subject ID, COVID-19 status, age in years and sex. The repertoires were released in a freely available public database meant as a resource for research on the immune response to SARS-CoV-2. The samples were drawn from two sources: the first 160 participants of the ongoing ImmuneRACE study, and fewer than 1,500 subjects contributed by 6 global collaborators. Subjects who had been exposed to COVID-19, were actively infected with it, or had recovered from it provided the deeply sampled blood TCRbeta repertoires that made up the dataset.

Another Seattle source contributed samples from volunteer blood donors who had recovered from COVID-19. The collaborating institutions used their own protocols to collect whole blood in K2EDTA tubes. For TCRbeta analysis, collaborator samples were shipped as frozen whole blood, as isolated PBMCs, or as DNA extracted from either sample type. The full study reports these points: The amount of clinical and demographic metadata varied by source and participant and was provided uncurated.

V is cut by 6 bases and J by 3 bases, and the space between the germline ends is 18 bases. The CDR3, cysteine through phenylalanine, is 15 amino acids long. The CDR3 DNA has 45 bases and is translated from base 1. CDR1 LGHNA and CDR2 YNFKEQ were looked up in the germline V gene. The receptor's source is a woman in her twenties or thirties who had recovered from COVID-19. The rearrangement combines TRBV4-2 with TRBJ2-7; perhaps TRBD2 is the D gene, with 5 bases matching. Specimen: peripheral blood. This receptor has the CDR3 CASSQQREPNYEQYF. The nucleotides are TGTGCCAGCAGTCAACAAAGGGAGCCCAACTACGAGCAGTACTTC.